This entry lists 13 T cell receptor beta chains sequenced from one sample in a study of cytotoxic CD8 clonotypes in ibrutinib-treated CLL. Generated by immunoSEQ multiplex PCR, the TCRdb table keeps only in-frame clones and is missing some. The table has 8,500 to 13,000 clones, 79% seen once. The source material was PBMCs, sampled at disease progression, from a patient treated with ibrutinib. All receptors come from a human donor with chronic lymphocytic leukemia.

The chain has TRBV30 and TRBJ2-2, with D unclear. V lost 7 bases and J lost 3, with 15 bases in between. The CDR3 has 14 residues. Germline loops: CDR1 GTSNPN, CDR2 SVGIG (reference sequence). Here the CDR3 DNA reads TGTGCCTCCCCCATGATTACACACACCGGGGAGCTGTTTTTT. Translation: CASPMITHTGELFF.

V usage is TRBV28 and J usage is TRBJ2-3, with 11 positions matching TRBD2. With V trimmed by 6 bases and J by 2 bases, 16 bases remained unmatched. CDR3 length equals 19 residues. Germline CDR1 MDHEN, CDR2 SYDVKM. The chain's CDR3 is CASSPNGGLAGGYTDTQYF. CDR3 in DNA: TGTGCCAGCAGCCCTAACGGGGGATTAGCGGGAGGGTACACAGATACGCAGTATTTT.

The V call is TRBV5-4, the J call TRBJ2-7, with 11 bases identical to TRBD1. The germline CDR1 and CDR2 sequences are SGHNT and YYREEE (reference sequence). The trim removed 4 bases at V and 4 bases at J, leaving 4 bases unmatched. The CDR3 contains 14 residues. Here the CDR3 DNA reads TGTGCCAGCAGCCACGGACAGGGGGCGTACGAGCAGTACTTC. This sequence encodes CASSHGQGAYEQYF.

The CDR3 coding sequence is TGTGCCAGCAGGGCGAACAGGGGAGGTTGGGATGAGCAGTTCTTC. Translating it yields CASRANRGGWDEQFF. The chain combines TRBV7-8 with TRBJ2-1; possibly TRBD1 for D (7 bases). There are 15 residues in the CDR3. Germline loops: CDR1 SGHVS, CDR2 FQNEAQ. V gave up 6 bases and J gave up 8 bases, with 20 bases separating them.

The genes are TRBV28 and TRBJ2-3; D is unresolved. Germline V gene data show CDR1 as MDHEN and CDR2 as SYDVKM. Trimming took off 6 bases at V and 0 bases at J, with 10 bases between the two ends. There are 14 residues in the CDR3. The CDR3 bases are TGTGCCAGCAGAAACGGGCCAAGCACAGATACGCAGTATTTT. Residues: CASRNGPSTDTQYF. Using reference TRBV28 and TRBJ2-3 for the parts outside the CDR3, the full variable domain is DVKVTQSSRYLVKRTGEKVFLECVQDMDHENMFWYRQDPGLGLRLIYFSYDVKMKEKGDIPEGYSVSREKKERFSLILESASTNQTSMYLCASRNGPSTDTQYFGPGTRLTVL.

The V gene is TRBV2, the J gene TRBJ1-1; unclear D gene. The ends were cut back, 1 base at V and 8 bases at J, with 5 bases in the middle. This CDR3 contains 11 residues. Germline V gene data show CDR1 as SNHLY and CDR2 as FYNNEI. CDR3 residues: CASSEVREAFF. The CDR3 region has the DNA TGTGCCAGCAGTGAAGTTAGGGAAGCTTTCTTT.

The gene calls are TRBV11-2 and TRBJ2-6; no reliable D call. This CDR3 comprises 11 residues. Trimming took off 0 bases at V and 9 bases at J, with 0 bases between the two ends. Germline CDR1 is SGHAT and CDR2 is FQNNGV. In nucleotides, the CDR3 is TGTGCCAGCAGCTTAGACAACGTCCTGACTTTC. Encoded protein: CASSLDNVLTF.

The chain carries TRBV7-2 and TRBJ2-2; D is undetermined. Germline CDR1 reads SGHTA; CDR2 reads FQGNSA. The V end was cut by 0 bases, the J end by 2 bases, with 4 bases between. The CDR3 has 14 amino acids. CDR3 bases: TGTGCCAGCAGCTTAGCCCGTAACACCGGGGAGCTGTTTTTT. Its protein is CASSLARNTGELFF.

The CDR3 sequence: CASAAGANVLTF. The DNA of the CDR3 is TGTGCCAGCGCTGCTGGGGCCAACGTCCTGACTTTC. The gene calls are TRBV28 and TRBJ2-6; D unclear. Looked up from germline, CDR1 is MDHEN and CDR2 is SYDVKM. Trimming left V 8 bases short and J 2 bases short, with 4 bases between. This CDR3 is 12 amino acids long.

The chain is built from TRBV7-9 and TRBJ1-3; D is ambiguous. Germline V CDR1 and CDR2: SEHNR, FQNEAQ (reference sequence). V was trimmed by 4 bases and J by 1 base, leaving 11 bases between them. The CDR3 extends over 15 amino acids. CDR3 DNA: TGTGCCAGCAGCTCCCAGTACGGGTCTGGAAACACCATATATTTT. It is translated as CASSSQYGSGNTIYF.

This CDR3 is CASSPRGGGNQPQHF. The CDR3 nucleotides are TGTGCCAGCTCACCTCGGGGAGGGGGCAATCAGCCCCAGCATTTT. J is TRBJ1-5 and V is TRBV18, with D possibly matching TRBD1 (5 bases). Trimming shortened V by 3 bases and J by 2 bases, and 11 bases separated the two germline ends. Germline V CDR1 and CDR2: KGHSH, LQKENI. The CDR3 loop spans 15 amino acids.

The V and J genes are TRBV7-8 and TRBJ2-7, with D possibly being TRBD2 (5 bases). The V gene's germline CDR1 is SGHVS and CDR2 FQNEAQ. Trimming took off 5 bases at V and 2 bases at J, with 7 bases between the two ends. This CDR3 has 12 residues. CDR3: CASSPRAYEQYF. In DNA form, the CDR3 reads TGTGCCAGCAGCCCGAGGGCCTACGAGCAGTACTTC.

The J gene is TRBJ2-1, the V gene TRBV7-9, with D perhaps given as TRBD1 or TRBD2 (6 bases each). CDR3 length equals 15 residues. Germline V gene lookup returns CDR1 SEHNR and CDR2 FQNEAQ (reference sequence). The ends were cut back, 2 bases at V and 6 bases at J, with 14 bases in the middle. CDR3 protein: CASSLNGGQFNEQFF. DNA of the CDR3: TGTGCCAGCAGCTTAAACGGGGGCCAGTTCAATGAGCAGTTCTTC.